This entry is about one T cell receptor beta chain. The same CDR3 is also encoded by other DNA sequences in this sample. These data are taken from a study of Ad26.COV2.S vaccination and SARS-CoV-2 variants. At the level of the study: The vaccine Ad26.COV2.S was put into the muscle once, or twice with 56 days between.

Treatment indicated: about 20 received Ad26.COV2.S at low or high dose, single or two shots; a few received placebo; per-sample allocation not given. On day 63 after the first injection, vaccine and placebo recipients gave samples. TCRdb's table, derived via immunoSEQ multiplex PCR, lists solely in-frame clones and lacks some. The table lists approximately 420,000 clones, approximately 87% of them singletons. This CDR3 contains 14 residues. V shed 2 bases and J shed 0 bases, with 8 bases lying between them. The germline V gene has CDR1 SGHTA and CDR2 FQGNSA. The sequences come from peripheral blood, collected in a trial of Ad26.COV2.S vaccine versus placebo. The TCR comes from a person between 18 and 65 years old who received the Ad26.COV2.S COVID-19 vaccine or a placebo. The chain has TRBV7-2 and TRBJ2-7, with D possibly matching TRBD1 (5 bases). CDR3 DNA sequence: TGTGCCAGCAGCTTACAGGGCAGCTCCTACGAGCAGTACTTC. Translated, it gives CASSLQGSSYEQYF.